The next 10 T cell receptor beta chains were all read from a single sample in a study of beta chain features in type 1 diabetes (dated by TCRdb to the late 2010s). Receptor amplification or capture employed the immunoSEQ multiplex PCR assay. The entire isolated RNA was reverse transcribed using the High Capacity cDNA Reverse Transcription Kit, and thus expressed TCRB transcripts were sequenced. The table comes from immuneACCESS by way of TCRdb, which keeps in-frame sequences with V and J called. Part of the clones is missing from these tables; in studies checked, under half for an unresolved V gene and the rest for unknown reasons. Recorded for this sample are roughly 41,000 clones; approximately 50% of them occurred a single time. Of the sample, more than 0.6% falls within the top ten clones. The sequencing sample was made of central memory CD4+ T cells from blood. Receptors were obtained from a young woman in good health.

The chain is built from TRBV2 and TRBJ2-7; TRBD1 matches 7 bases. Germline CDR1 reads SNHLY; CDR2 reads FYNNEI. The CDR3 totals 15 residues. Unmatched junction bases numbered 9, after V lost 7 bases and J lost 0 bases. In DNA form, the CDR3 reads TGTGCCAGCACGGTAGACAGGGCTGCCTCCTACGAGCAGTACTTC. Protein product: CASTVDRAASYEQYF.

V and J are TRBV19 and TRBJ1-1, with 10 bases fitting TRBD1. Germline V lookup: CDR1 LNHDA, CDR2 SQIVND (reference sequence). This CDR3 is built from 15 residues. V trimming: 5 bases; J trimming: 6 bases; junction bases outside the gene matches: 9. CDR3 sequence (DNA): TGTGCCAGTAGTGATCCGGGACAGGGGCGGGCTGAAGCTTTCTTT. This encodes CASSDPGQGRAEAFF.

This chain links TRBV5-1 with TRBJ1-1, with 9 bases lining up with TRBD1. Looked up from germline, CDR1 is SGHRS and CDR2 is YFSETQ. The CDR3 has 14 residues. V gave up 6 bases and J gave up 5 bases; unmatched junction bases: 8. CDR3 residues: CASTLATGGTEAFF. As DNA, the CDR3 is TGCGCCAGCACCCTCGCGACAGGGGGAACTGAAGCTTTCTTT.

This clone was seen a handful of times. CDR3 residues: CASRWPPGGRQETQYF. The CDR3 DNA reads TGTGCCAGCAGGTGGCCTCCTGGCGGGAGGCAAGAGACCCAGTACTTC. The chain has TRBV2 and TRBJ2-5; 8 bases align to TRBD2. The V and J ends lost 6 bases and 2 bases, in that order; junction bases with no gene match: 11. The CDR3 consists of 16 residues. Germline V gene lookup returns CDR1 SNHLY and CDR2 FYNNEI.

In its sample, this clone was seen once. CDR3 coding DNA: TGTGCCATCAGTGGGGGACTGGCTGGAAACACCATATATTTT. Translating gives CAISGGLAGNTIYF. The chain has TRBV10-3 and TRBJ1-3, with a weak D call TRBD1 (5 bases). The germline V and J ends were trimmed by 4 bases and 2 bases, with 9 bases remaining between them. Germline CDR1 ENHRY, CDR2 SYGVKD. This CDR3 is 14 amino acids long.

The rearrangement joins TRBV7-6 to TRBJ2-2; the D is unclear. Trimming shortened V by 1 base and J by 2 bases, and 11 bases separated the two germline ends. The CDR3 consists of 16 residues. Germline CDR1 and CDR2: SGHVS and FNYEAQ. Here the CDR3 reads CASSLESAVNTGELFF. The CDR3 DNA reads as TGTGCCAGCAGCTTAGAAAGTGCGGTAAACACCGGGGAGCTGTTTTTT.

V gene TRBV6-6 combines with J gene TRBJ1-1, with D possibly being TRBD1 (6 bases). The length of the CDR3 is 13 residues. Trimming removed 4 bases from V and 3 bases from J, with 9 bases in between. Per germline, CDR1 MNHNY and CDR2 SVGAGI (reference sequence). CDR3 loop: CASSWGGDTEAFF. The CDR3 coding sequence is TGTGCCAGCAGTTGGGGGGGCGACACTGAAGCTTTCTTT.

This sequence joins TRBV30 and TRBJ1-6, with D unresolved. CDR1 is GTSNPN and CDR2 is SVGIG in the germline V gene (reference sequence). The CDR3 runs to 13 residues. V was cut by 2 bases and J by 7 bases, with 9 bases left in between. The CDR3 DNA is TGTGCCTGGAGTTCCGGTCTAAATTCACCCCTCCACTTT. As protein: CAWSSGLNSPLHF.

CDR3 sequence (DNA): TGTGCCAGCAGCTCACCGGGACTAGCCTACAATGAGCAGTTCTTC. This translates into CASSSPGLAYNEQFF. The genes are TRBV5-4 and TRBJ2-1; 8 nucleotides align to TRBD2. The CDR3 extends over 15 amino acids. Unmatched junction bases numbered 4, after V lost 3 bases and J lost 2 bases. Germline CDR1 is SGHNT and CDR2 is YYREEE (reference sequence).

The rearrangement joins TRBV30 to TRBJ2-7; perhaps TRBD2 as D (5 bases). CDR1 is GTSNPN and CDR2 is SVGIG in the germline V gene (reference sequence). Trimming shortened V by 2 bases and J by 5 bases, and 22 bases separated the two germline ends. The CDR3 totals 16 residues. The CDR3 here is CAWSFGTSGVLHEQYF. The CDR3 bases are TGTGCCTGGAGTTTTGGTACTAGTGGGGTTTTGCACGAGCAGTACTTC.